What follows are 17 T cell receptor gamma chains derived from one specimen sequenced in a study of gamma-delta chains in newborns, infants, children. TCRdb made new clone calls on the reads using CATT. This table has about 580 gamma-chain clones, 70% to 85% appearing once. The sample was blood. Source of these receptors: a child who was a newborn, infant or young child, either healthy, febrile or measles-vaccinated (not recorded which).

The J gene is TRGJP, the V gene TRGV9. Because TCRdb records no J gene, it was assigned here through a match of the DNA to germline. The CDR3 has 17 residues. In germline, CDR1 is GITISATS, CDR2 ISYDGTV (reference sequence). The V gene end was trimmed by 2 bases and the J gene end by 7 bases; junction bases not matched to a gene: 8. In DNA form, the CDR3 reads TGTGCCTTGTGGGAGGCTCTTAAGGAGTTGGGCAAAAAAATCAAGGTATTT. Its protein product is CALWEALKELGKKIKVF.

The chain joins TRGV2 to TRGJ1 or TRGJ2. The J gene is absent in TCRdb and was assigned here via DNA matching to germline. This CDR3 spans 14 amino acids. The trim removed 2 bases at V and 1 base at J, leaving 5 bases unmatched. Germline V gene lookup returns CDR1 EGSNGY and CDR2 YDSYNSKV. The CDR3 loop reads CATWDEPNYYKKLF. In DNA, the CDR3 is TGTGCCACCTGGGACGAGCCTAATTATTATAAGAAACTCTTT.

The J gene is TRGJ1 or TRGJ2; the V gene was not called. The length of the CDR3 is 13 residues. The CDR3 region has the DNA TGTGCCTTGTGGGAGGGATCTTATTATAAGAAACTCTTT. Amino acid sequence: CALWEGSYYKKLF.

The J gene is TRGJ1 or TRGJ2, the V gene TRGV5. The J gene, absent from TCRdb, was called here by matching the DNA to germline. The CDR3 totals 11 residues. Germline-derived CDR1 and CDR2 are VINAFY and YDVSNSKD. J was trimmed by 12 bases and V by 0 bases; bases with no gene match: 5. This CDR3 is CATWDRPGKLF. The CDR3 bases are TGTGCCACCTGGGACAGGCCTGGGAAACTCTTT.

On this clone itself: A much larger clone sits a single nucleotide away, making a read error possible. In the same sample, other DNA sequences code for this CDR3. This chain connects TRGV9 to TRGJP. TCRdb leaves out the J gene; it was filled in here by matching the DNA to germline. CDR1 is GITISATS and CDR2 is ISYDGTV in the germline V gene (reference sequence). There are 16 residues in the CDR3. The CDR3 DNA reads as TGTGCCTTGTGGGAGGTGCGGGAGTTGGGAAAAAAAATCAAGGTATTT. As protein: CALWEVRELGKKIKVF.

The chain joins TRGV9 to TRGJP. The J gene, absent from TCRdb, was called here by matching the DNA to germline. Trimming at V came to 2 bases and at J to 3 bases, leaving 4 bases not matched to a gene. The CDR3 runs 17 residues. Per the germline V gene, CDR1 is GITISATS and CDR2 is ISYDGTV (reference sequence). The DNA for the CDR3 is TGTGCCTTGTGGGAGGGGACGCAAGAGTTGGGCAAAAAAATCAAGGTATTT. It codes for CALWEGTQELGKKIKVF.

The J gene is TRGJP, the V gene TRGV9. The J gene was not available in TCRdb and was assigned here by matching the DNA to germline segments. Looked up from germline, CDR1 is GITISATS and CDR2 is ISYDGTV (reference sequence). This CDR3 spans 17 amino acids. Unmatched junction bases numbered 6, after V lost 0 bases and J lost 7 bases. As DNA, the CDR3 is TGTGCCTTGTGGGAGGTGCAAGGGGAGTTGGGCAAAAAAATCAAGGTATTT. Protein: CALWEVQGELGKKIKVF.

V and J are TRGV5 and TRGJ1 or TRGJ2. TCRdb offers no J gene call, so here the DNA was matched to germline to obtain one. The V gene's germline CDR1 is VINAFY and CDR2 YDVSNSKD. The V gene end was trimmed by 3 bases and the J gene end by 0 bases; junction bases not matched to a gene: 5. CDR3 length equals 14 residues. The CDR3 sequence is CATWDGSNYYKKLF. In nucleotides, the CDR3 is TGTGCCACCTGGGACGGGTCGAATTATTATAAGAAACTCTTT.

This clone was seen just once. The V gene lacks a call, and TRGJP is the J gene. This CDR3 has 17 amino acids. The CDR3, as DNA: TGTGCCTTGTGGGACACCGATAAAGAGTTGGGCAAAAAAATCAAGGTATTT. Translating it yields CALWDTDKELGKKIKVF.

CDR3 sequence (DNA): TGTGCCTTGTGGGAAAGAGAGTTGGGCAAAAAAATCAAGGTATTT. It is translated as CALWERELGKKIKVF. The chain employs TRGV9 and TRGJP. Because TCRdb records no J gene, it was assigned here through a match of the DNA to germline. The CDR3 has 15 amino acids. The germline CDR1 and CDR2 sequences are GITISATS and ISYDGTV (reference sequence). V lost 4 bases to trimming and J lost 6 bases; unmatched junction nucleotides: 3.

About this clone: A read error is possible here, since a much larger clone lies one base away. In the same sample, other DNA sequences code for this CDR3. V usage is TRGV9 and J usage is TRGJP. TCRdb does not report a J gene; here it was assigned by matching the DNA to germline references. The CDR3 runs to 16 residues. Germline-derived CDR1 and CDR2 are GITISATS and ISYDGTV (reference sequence). The J segment lost 4 bases and the V segment lost 1 base, leaving 1 base of the junction unmatched. The CDR3 sequence: CALWEVQELGKKIKVF. DNA for the CDR3: TGTGCCTTGTGGGAGGTCCAAGAGTTGGGCAAAAAAATCAAGGTATTT.

To note about this clone: A far larger clone differs by one base, so this is likely a read error. The V gene remains uncalled, whereas the J gene is TRGJP. CDR3 length equals 16 residues. Here the CDR3 reads CALWEVQELGKTIKVF. The CDR3, as DNA: TGTGCCTTGTGGGAGGTGCAAGAGTTGGGCAAAACAATCAAGGTATTT.

Here the J gene is TRGJP and the V gene is not called. CDR3 length: 16 amino acids. The CDR3 DNA follows: TGTGCCTTGTGGGAGGGCAGCGGGTTGGGCAAAAAAATCAAGGTATTT. This sequence encodes CALWEGSGLGKKIKVF.

Comments on this clone: The sample carries other DNA sequences with the same CDR3. The V and J genes are TRGV9 and TRGJP. The J gene comes from matching the DNA to germline here; TCRdb lacks it. This CDR3 comprises 16 residues. The V gene end was trimmed by 2 bases and the J gene end by 6 bases; junction bases not matched to a gene: 4. CDR1 is GITISATS, CDR2 ISYDGTV, per germline (reference sequence). The CDR3 loop is CALWEALELGKKIKVF. CDR3 DNA: TGTGCCTTGTGGGAGGCGTTAGAGTTGGGCAAAAAAATCAAGGTATTT.

The chain uses TRGV9 and TRGJP. Germline matching of the DNA provided the J gene here, since TCRdb leaves it blank. The CDR3 totals 16 residues. In germline, CDR1 is GITISATS, CDR2 ISYDGTV (reference sequence). V was clipped by 3 bases and J by 9 bases; unmatched bases: 8. DNA for the CDR3: TGTGCCTTGTGGGAGTTGGTTGCGTTGGGCAAAAAAATCAAGGTATTT. Its translation is CALWELVALGKKIKVF.

This clone has just one count. V usage is TRGV2 and J usage is TRGJ1 or TRGJ2. TCRdb carries no J gene annotation; the J gene was assigned here by matching the DNA with germline. CDR1 is EGSNGY and CDR2 is YDSYNSKV in the germline V gene. CDR3 size: 13 residues. V lost 0 bases, J lost 6 bases, and 5 bases stayed unmatched. This CDR3 reads CATWDGRGYKKLF. CDR3 bases: TGTGCCACCTGGGACGGGCGTGGTTATAAGAAACTCTTT.

Note on this clone: An end of the junction differs from the germline gene, which may be a read error. The rearrangement links TRGV9 to TRGJP. TCRdb carries no J gene annotation; the J gene was assigned here by matching the DNA with germline. The CDR3 loop spans 17 amino acids. Germline CDR1 GITISATS, CDR2 ISYDGTV (reference sequence). The CDR3 reads CALWEVKEELGKKIKVF. In DNA, the CDR3 is TGTGCCCTGTGGGAGGTAAAGGAAGAGTTGGGCAAAAAAATCAAGGTATTT.